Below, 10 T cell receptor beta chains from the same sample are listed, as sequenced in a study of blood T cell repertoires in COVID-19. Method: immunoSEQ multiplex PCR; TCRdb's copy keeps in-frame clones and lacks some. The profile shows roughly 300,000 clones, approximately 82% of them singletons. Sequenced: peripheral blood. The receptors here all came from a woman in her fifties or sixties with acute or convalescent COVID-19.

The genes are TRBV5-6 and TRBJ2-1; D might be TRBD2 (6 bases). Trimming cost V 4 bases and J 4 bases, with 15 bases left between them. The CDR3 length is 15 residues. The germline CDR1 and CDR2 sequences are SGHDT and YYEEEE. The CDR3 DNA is TGTGCCAGCAGCACTTGGGGAGGATTATACAATGAGCAGTTCTTC. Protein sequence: CASSTWGGLYNEQFF.

CDR3 sequence: CASSRAAGANVLTF. CDR3 DNA sequence: TGTGCCAGTAGTAGGGCAGCTGGGGCCAACGTCCTGACTTTC. The rearrangement links TRBV19 to TRBJ2-6; D unclear. Germline CDR1 is LNHDA and CDR2 is SQIVND (reference sequence). The CDR3 is made up of 14 amino acids. V gave up 4 bases and J gave up 2 bases, with 6 bases separating them. The whole variable domain, remainder taken from reference TRBV19 and TRBJ2-6, is DGGITQSPKYLFRKEGQNVTLSCEQNLNHDAMYWYRQDPGQGLRLIYYSQIVNDFQKGDIAEGYSVSREKKESFPLTVTSAQKNPTAFYLCASSRAAGANVLTFGAGSRLTVL.

CDR3 sequence (DNA): TGTGCCAGCAGGAATACCAACAGGGGGCCAAGCTACACCTTC. It is translated as CASRNTNRGPSYTF. The chain has TRBV6-4 and TRBJ1-2; the match to TRBD1 covers 9 bases. J was trimmed by 9 bases and V by 6 bases; bases with no gene match: 11. The CDR3 is made up of 14 amino acids. Germline V gene sequence: CDR1 MRHNA, CDR2 SNTAGT.

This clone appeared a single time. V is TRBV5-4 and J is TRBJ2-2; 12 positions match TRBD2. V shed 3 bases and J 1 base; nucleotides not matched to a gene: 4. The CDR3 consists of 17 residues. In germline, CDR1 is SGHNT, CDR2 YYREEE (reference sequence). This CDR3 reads CASSSSSGGVNTGELFF. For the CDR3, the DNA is TGTGCCAGCAGCTCGTCTAGCGGGGGGGTGAACACCGGGGAGCTGTTTTTT.

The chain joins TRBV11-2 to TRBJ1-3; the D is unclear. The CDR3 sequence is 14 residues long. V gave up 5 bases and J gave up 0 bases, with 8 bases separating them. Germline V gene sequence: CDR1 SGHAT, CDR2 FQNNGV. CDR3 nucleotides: TGTGCCAGCAGCACCCGGGACTCTGGAAACACCATATATTTT. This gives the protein CASSTRDSGNTIYF.

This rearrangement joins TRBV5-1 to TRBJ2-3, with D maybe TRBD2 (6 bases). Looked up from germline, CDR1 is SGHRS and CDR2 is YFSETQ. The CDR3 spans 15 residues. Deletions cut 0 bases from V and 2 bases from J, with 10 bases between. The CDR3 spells CASSLAGVATDTQYF. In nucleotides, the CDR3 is TGCGCCAGCAGCTTGGCGGGGGTCGCCACAGATACGCAGTATTTT.

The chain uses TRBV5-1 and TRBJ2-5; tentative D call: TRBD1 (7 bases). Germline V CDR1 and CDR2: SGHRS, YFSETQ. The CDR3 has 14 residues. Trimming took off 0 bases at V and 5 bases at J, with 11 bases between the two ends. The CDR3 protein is CASSLVSGGETQYF. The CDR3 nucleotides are TGCGCCAGCAGCTTGGTGTCAGGGGGGGAGACCCAGTACTTC. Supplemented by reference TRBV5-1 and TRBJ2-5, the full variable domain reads KAGVTQTPRYLIKTRGQQVTLSCSPISGHRSVSWYQQTPGQGLQFLFEYFSETQRNKGNFPGRFSGRQFSNSRSEMNVSTLELGDSALYLCASSLVSGGETQYFGPGTRLLVL.

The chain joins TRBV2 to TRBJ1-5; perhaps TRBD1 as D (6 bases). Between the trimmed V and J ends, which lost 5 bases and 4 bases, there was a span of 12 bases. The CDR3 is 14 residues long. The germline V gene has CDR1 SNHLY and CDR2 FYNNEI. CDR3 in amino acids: CASSPTDRNQPQHF. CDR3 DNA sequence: TGTGCCAGCAGTCCAACCGACAGGAATCAGCCCCAGCATTTT.

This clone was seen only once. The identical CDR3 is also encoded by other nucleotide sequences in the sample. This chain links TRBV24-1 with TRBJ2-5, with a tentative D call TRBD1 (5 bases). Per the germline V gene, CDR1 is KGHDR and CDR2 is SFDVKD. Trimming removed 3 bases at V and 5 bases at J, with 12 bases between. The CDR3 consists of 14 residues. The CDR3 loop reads CATSDPGIGETQYF. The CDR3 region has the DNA TGTGCCACCAGTGATCCAGGGATAGGTGAGACCCAGTACTTC.

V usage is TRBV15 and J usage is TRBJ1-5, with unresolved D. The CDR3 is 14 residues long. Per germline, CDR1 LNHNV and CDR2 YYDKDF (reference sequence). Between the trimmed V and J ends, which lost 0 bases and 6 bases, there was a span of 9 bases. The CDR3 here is CATSREGSGQPQHF. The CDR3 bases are TGTGCCACCAGCAGAGAGGGGAGCGGTCAGCCCCAGCATTTT.